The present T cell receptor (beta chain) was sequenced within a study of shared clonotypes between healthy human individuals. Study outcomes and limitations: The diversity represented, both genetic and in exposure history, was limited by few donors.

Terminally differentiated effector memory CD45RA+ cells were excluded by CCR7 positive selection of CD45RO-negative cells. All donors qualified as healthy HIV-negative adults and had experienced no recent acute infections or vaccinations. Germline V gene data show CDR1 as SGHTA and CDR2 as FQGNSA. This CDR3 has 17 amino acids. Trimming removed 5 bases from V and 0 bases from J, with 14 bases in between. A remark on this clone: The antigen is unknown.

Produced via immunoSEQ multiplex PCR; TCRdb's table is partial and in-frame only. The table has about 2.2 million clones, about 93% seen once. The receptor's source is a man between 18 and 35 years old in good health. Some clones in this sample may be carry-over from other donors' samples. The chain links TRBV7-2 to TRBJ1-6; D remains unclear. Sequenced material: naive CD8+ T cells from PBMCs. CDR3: CASSLSIPSSYNSPLHF. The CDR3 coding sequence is TGTGCCAGCAGCCTATCTATTCCGAGCTCCTATAATTCACCCCTCCACTTT. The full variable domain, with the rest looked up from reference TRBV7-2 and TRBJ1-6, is GAGVSQSPSNKVTEKGKDVELRCDPISGHTALYWYRQSLGQGLEFLIYFQGNSAPDKSGLPSDRFSAERTGGSVSTLTIQRTQQEDSAVYLCASSLSIPSSYNSPLHFGNGTRLTVT.